This T cell receptor (beta chain) comes out of a study of cytomegalovirus exposure and HLA in healthy donors. Primers: 60 Vbeta forward and 13 Jbeta reverse. TCRdb keeps only in-frame clones here, not all; method: immunoSEQ multiplex PCR. This sample carries over 200,000 clones, almost 80% of them seen once, and the ten largest clones take approximately 3.8%. The germline gives CDR1 SQVTM, CDR2 ANQGSEA. Trimming took off 7 bases at V and 0 bases at J, with 6 bases between the two ends. The CDR3 is 12 residues long. This clone was seen a handful of times. This TCR was recovered from a male donor in good health and CMV-seronegative. The rearrangement joins TRBV29-1 to TRBJ1-4, with D unresolved. What was sequenced was PBMCs. CDR3 loop: CSARATNEKLFF. CDR3 bases: TGCAGCGCAAGAGCAACTAATGAAAAACTGTTTTTT.